This section outlines one T cell receptor beta chain sequence together with its context. What this receptor recognizes is not known. Base-call qualities are not available, and no considerably larger clone is one nucleotide away. The CDR3 covers 16 residues, taking in both the cysteine and the phenylalanine. Only the CDR3 portion is preserved as DNA: 48 bases, with reading frame beginning at the first base. From the germline V gene, CDR1 is SGHDT and CDR2 is YYEEEE. V has 1 base trimmed and J has 2 bases trimmed; junction bases matching no gene number 6. The cohort was made up of about 610 healthy bone marrow donors. All cohort members were sampled while nominally healthy, although unrecorded immune exposures were likely present. The donor was CMV seropositive and was included in the group of some 290 seropositive cohort members. Each donor provided a peripheral blood sample, and peripheral blood mononuclear cells were used for TCR beta sequencing. The Qiagen DNeasy Blood Extraction Kit was used to extract genomic DNA from the blood cell samples.

The sample is drawn from a study of cytomegalovirus exposure and HLA in healthy donors (dated by TCRdb to 2017 to 2019). Background for the entire study: According to an earlier analysis of 587 of the donors, about 179 million T cells yielded 90 million to 130 million unique TCR beta sequences and 276 Gb of sequence data. An early release that covered several hundred HLA-typed donors contained approximately 300 gigabases of sequencing data and about 93 million unique TCR sequences. Of the 300 to 500 genotyped donors, less than 85% were placed in the genetic ancestry cluster associated with self-reported Caucasian donors. The aim of the study was to test whether cataloging public T cell receptors could identify signatures of past pathogen exposure. The T cell repertoires of under 700 subjects were profiled by immunosequencing and related to cytomegalovirus serostatus. Along with the roughly 700-subject first cohort, a separate validation cohort of more than 90 different subjects was used. High-throughput TCR immunosequencing, statistical association of individual TCRs with disease status, and machine learning were combined to predict cytomegalovirus infection status. A later analysis re-examined previously published TCR beta repertoires from about 700 donors and added high-resolution HLA genotyping to investigate patterns of TCR occurrence. Rather than using new phenotypic data, the later analysis identified candidate immune exposures from TCR beta sequences and from how often those sequences occurred across donors. In an earlier analysis of roughly 600 of the donors, high-throughput TCR beta sequencing was used to judge whether each TCR beta V gene segment behaved as functional or pseudogenic. Donor age, sex, ethnicity and CMV serostatus were compiled alongside the repertoire data. A later genetic analysis used genome-wide SNP genotypes for about 60% of the 666 donors, treating that subset as a discovery cohort. All discovery cohort repertoires had been generated using a single sequencing platform. HLA typing covered class I and class II loci at four-digit resolution. The number of typed donors differed by locus: roughly 620-630 for A, B, C, DRB1 and DQB1; 522 for DQA1; 606 for DPA1; and around 470 for DPB1. Roughly five DR-DQ haplotypes were treated as single units for association and clustering because of strong linkage in the cohort. Among about 390 genotyped donors of the cohort, an average of around 240,000 unique TCR beta nucleotide sequences were sequenced per donor, 15% to 20% of them non-productive. What the study reported, not specific to this receptor: In a later genetic analysis, fewer N-insertions in productive TCRs were reported among donors in an Asian-associated ancestry cluster than the 666-donor mean. Linkage disequilibrium might explain the correlated functional status among segregating V segments, but an unknown experimental factor could not be excluded. Across donors, most TCR sequences were observed very rarely, whereas some public TCRs were present in many individuals. Because the 87-base-pair reads could not distinguish some IMGT-functional V segments, including TRBV6-2 and TRBV6-3, those segments were excluded. According to the authors, the approach could potentially be generalized to other disease states and immunological phenotypes. According to a later analysis, parvovirus B19, influenza, CMV and Epstein-Barr virus appeared linked to several top co-occurrence clusters. At a false discovery rate of 0.05, a later analysis linked around 17,000 TCR beta sequences to specific HLA alleles. In vitro tests confirmed that a few of the cytomegalovirus-associated TCR beta chains recognize cytomegalovirus antigens. In both the original and validation cohorts, the classifier was reported to diagnose cytomegalovirus status with high specificity and sensitivity. A further reported finding was that TCR beta sequences accurately predicted the HLA-A and HLA-B alleles for most subjects in the first cohort. A cluster of highly shared sequence variants was judged likely to be a technical artifact of the sequencing pipeline. Presence/absence analyses assumed roughly uniform sequencing depth across donors, an assumption that may not hold. A later analysis found that most CMV-associated TCR beta chains appeared HLA-restricted, with HLA associations seemingly driven largely by CMV exposure. In the study, around 150 TCR beta chains were listed as associated with cytomegalovirus. A later genetic analysis associated a missense DCLRE1C variant with V-gene and J-gene trimming of TCR beta chains, and an independent cohort replicated the association. An earlier analysis of around 540 of the donors showed that most TCR beta V segments appeared in productive rearrangements either about 87% or about 30% of the time, which broadly matched IMGT annotations. In a later analysis, HLA-associated TCR beta chains showed more clonal expansion and lower generation probabilities than non-associated chains that were equally common. For the cohort, immune exposure information was limited to CMV serostatus. Because HLA typing was unavailable for some donors at each locus, only the typed subset was used in association tests. Strong co-occurrence of HLA alleles, especially DR and DQ, made assigning TCR associations to individual alleles difficult. Only TCR beta chains were sequenced in this cohort, and the absence of alpha or paired-chain data limited detectable features. A later analysis found that TCR association rates varied across HLA loci, with DRB1 alleles showing the most associated TCRs and HLA-C alleles the fewest. The earlier analysis of about 600 of the donors excluded approximately 15 rarely observed V segments, including chromosome 9 orphons, because counts were too low.

Library prep was done by the immunoSEQ multiplex PCR assay. For the multiplex PCR, a mixture combining 60 forward primers for TCR Vbeta segments and 13 reverse primers for TCR Jbeta segments was used. Amplification of the CDR3 region of rearranged TCR beta genes was performed with a multiplex PCR assay on genomic DNA. The amplified TCR beta libraries were sequenced on the Illumina HiSeq System as 87-base-pair reads. Concerning the study's data processing: Across the 670 or so repertoires, a later analysis counted 80 million or so unique TCR beta chains, around 10 million of which were shared by at least two donors. A nearest-neighbor algorithm error-corrected the raw reads and collapsed the reads into unique sequences, merging closely related sequences to remove PCR and sequencing errors. To assign V, D and J gene segments, CDR3 sequences were aligned to IMGT reference sequences. For a sequence to be retained, a match of at least six nucleotides was required to both a V gene segment and a J gene segment. A rearrangement was called productive if the CDR3 had no stop codons and remained in frame with V and J, and every other rearrangement was called non-productive. Following IMGT convention, CDR3 was defined as the stretch from the second conserved V-encoded cysteine to the conserved J-encoded phenylalanine. The earlier analysis of some 600 of the donors excluded sequences that lacked an unambiguous match to a single V gene segment. In an earlier analysis of approximately 590 of the donors, a V segment was called functional when productive rearrangements were above 56.7%, and segregating when the standard deviation between donors exceeded 5%. A statistical classification framework was built to diagnose cytomegalovirus status from the catalog of TCR beta chain sequences. In a later analysis, V and J genes were assigned by comparing TCR nucleotide sequences against IMGT/GENE-DB human TR gene sequences. Using the TCRdist pipeline, a later analysis assigned CDR3 sequences along with most-parsimonious VDJ recombination scenarios. In a later analysis, every TCR beta chain was defined by the combination of its CDR3 amino acid sequence and its V-gene family, and reads without a unique V-gene family were dropped. A later analysis removed 500 to 650 highly shared, low-generation-probability nucleotide sequences to deal with suspected cross-contamination and a sequencing artifact. In a later analysis, a clonal expansion index for each public chain was calculated from normalized within-repertoire ranks of inferred template counts. A later analysis computed generation probabilities with a VDJ recombination model fitted to out-of-frame rearrangements, and checked the results against IGoR. A later analysis scored TCR-TCR, TCR-HLA and TCR-CMV co-occurrence with hypergeometric tests, applying a repertoire-size bias correction to TCR pairs. In a later analysis, false discovery rates were estimated by permuting HLA or CMV assignments 20 times. In a later analysis, co-occurring TCRs were grouped with DBSCAN, and TCRdist sequence similarity was added when clustering was performed within HLA-allele-positive subsets. For co-occurrence clustering, repertoires with fewer than 30,000 or more than 120,000 public chains were excluded, along with five repertoires with anomalous nucleotide sharing. TCRdb limited this immuneACCESS table to in-frame rearrangements with V and J called. A share of clones is missing; checked studies link under half to unresolved V genes, and the rest is unexplained. That table furnishes V, J and clone size, whereas the DNA furnished D and trimming. For this sample the table gives about 150,000 clones, of which roughly 86% were detected only once. Under 5% of the sample comes from the top ten.

Sequenced sample: PBMCs. This TCR was recovered from a girl aged 5 to 17 in good health and CMV-seropositive. The chain is made from TRBV5-6 and TRBJ2-4, with 7 bases matching TRBD2. The DNA sequence follows: TGTGCCAGCAGCTTGTTTGGGGAGGGGTCCAAAAACATTCAGTACTTC. Its protein reads: CASSLFGEGSKNIQYF.